This is a list of T cell receptor beta chains from one sample in a study of cytomegalovirus exposure and HLA in healthy donors. Only in-frame clones appear in the TCRdb table, and some are missing; sequencing was by immunoSEQ multiplex PCR. The sample has 100,000 or so clones; 65% to 80% are singletons. The sample taken for sequencing was PBMCs. These TCRs come from a woman in her thirties or forties in good health and CMV-seronegative. Each CDR3 is given with its conserved first and last residue. Fields, in order: J gene, V gene, clone size, D gene, CDR3 protein, CDR3 DNA. The D gene is left open where the match is weak. Only part of the rows carry a size: once, few, many, or a class if the clone is expanded.

J gene: TRBJ1-5
V gene: TRBV15
clone size: .
D gene: TRBD1
CDR3 protein: CATSPRGHQPQHF
CDR3 DNA: TGTGCCACCAGTCCCAGGGGGCACCAGCCCCAGCATTTT

J gene: TRBJ2-7
V gene: TRBV27
clone size: .
D gene: TRBD1
CDR3 protein: CASSSSGTGIGAISYEQYF
CDR3 DNA: TGTGCCAGCAGTTCATCCGGGACAGGGATTGGGGCGATTTCCTACGAGCAGTACTTC

J gene: TRBJ2-7
V gene: TRBV30
clone size: .
D gene: TRBD2
CDR3 protein: CAWTSGTYEQYF
CDR3 DNA: TGTGCCTGGACTAGCGGTACCTACGAGCAGTACTTC

J gene: TRBJ2-1
V gene: TRBV4-2
clone size: .
D gene: TRBD2
CDR3 protein: CASSQDSAGGYNEQFF
CDR3 DNA: TGTGCCAGCAGCCAAGATTCAGCGGGGGGGTACAATGAGCAGTTCTTC

J gene: TRBJ2-1
V gene: TRBV13
clone size: .
D gene: .
CDR3 protein: CASSLGGGPNEQFF
CDR3 DNA: TGTGCCAGCAGCTTAGGGGGGGGGCCCAATGAGCAGTTCTTC

J gene: TRBJ1-4
V gene: TRBV28
clone size: .
D gene: .
CDR3 protein: CASSAGGTHGGKLFF
CDR3 DNA: TGTGCCAGCAGCGCCGGAGGGACCCACGGAGGAAAACTGTTTTTT

J gene: TRBJ1-6
V gene: TRBV7-8
clone size: .
D gene: .
CDR3 protein: CASSFSGAADSPLHF
CDR3 DNA: TGTGCCAGCAGTTTCTCAGGTGCTGCTGATTCACCCCTCCACTTT

J gene: TRBJ2-7
V gene: TRBV6-5
clone size: .
D gene: .
CDR3 protein: CASSEEGAYEQYF
CDR3 DNA: TGTGCCAGCAGTGAAGAGGGTGCCTACGAGCAGTACTTC

J gene: TRBJ2-1
V gene: TRBV10-3
clone size: .
D gene: .
CDR3 protein: CAISRDNEQFF
CDR3 DNA: TGTGCCATCAGCAGGGACAATGAGCAGTTCTTC

J gene: TRBJ2-1
V gene: TRBV9
clone size: few
D gene: TRBD2
CDR3 protein: CASSENLAGRNEQFF
CDR3 DNA: TGTGCCAGCAGCGAAAACTTAGCGGGTCGCAATGAGCAGTTCTTC

J gene: TRBJ2-2
V gene: TRBV19
clone size: few
D gene: .
CDR3 protein: CASSMSPANTGELFF
CDR3 DNA: TGTGCCAGTAGTATGTCCCCAGCGAACACCGGGGAGCTGTTTTTT

J gene: TRBJ2-2
V gene: TRBV19
clone size: .
D gene: .
CDR3 protein: CASKPGGGVNTGELFF
CDR3 DNA: TGTGCCAGTAAACCCGGAGGGGGGGTTAACACCGGGGAGCTGTTTTTT

J gene: TRBJ2-2
V gene: TRBV7-9
clone size: .
D gene: .
CDR3 protein: CASSLGLKRRTGELFF
CDR3 DNA: TGTGCCAGCAGCTTAGGCCTGAAGCGGCGCACCGGGGAGCTGTTTTTT

J gene: TRBJ2-5
V gene: TRBV5-8
clone size: once
D gene: TRBD2
CDR3 protein: CASSLGRAGGHETQYF
CDR3 DNA: TGTGCCAGCAGCTTGGGACGAGCGGGGGGGCACGAGACCCAGTACTTC

J gene: TRBJ2-1
V gene: TRBV7-8
clone size: .
D gene: TRBD1
CDR3 protein: CASSSTTGVNEQFF
CDR3 DNA: TGTGCCAGCAGCTCGACGACAGGGGTTAACGAGCAGTTCTTC

J gene: TRBJ1-6
V gene: TRBV4-3
clone size: few
D gene: .
CDR3 protein: CASSLISVTGGSPLHF
CDR3 DNA: TGCGCCAGCAGCCTCATCTCGGTGACAGGCGGATCACCCCTCCACTTT

J gene: TRBJ2-5
V gene: TRBV5-1
clone size: .
D gene: TRBD1
CDR3 protein: CASSGRTGGMETQYF
CDR3 DNA: TGCGCCAGCAGCGGCCGGACAGGGGGGATGGAGACCCAGTACTTC

J gene: TRBJ1-2
V gene: TRBV28
clone size: .
D gene: .
CDR3 protein: CASSGVAPYGYTF
CDR3 DNA: TGTGCCAGCAGTGGTGTGGCCCCCTATGGCTACACCTTC

J gene: TRBJ2-7
V gene: TRBV9
clone size: .
D gene: TRBD2
CDR3 protein: CASSVGGSYEQYF
CDR3 DNA: TGTGCCAGCAGTGTCGGGGGGTCCTACGAGCAGTACTTC

J gene: TRBJ2-3
V gene: TRBV2
clone size: .
D gene: TRBD2
CDR3 protein: CASSGSSGGAVTDTQYF
CDR3 DNA: TGTGCCAGCAGTGGGTCTTCCGGGGGGGCGGTCACAGATACGCAGTATTTT

J gene: TRBJ2-3
V gene: TRBV7-2
clone size: .
D gene: TRBD1
CDR3 protein: CASSLDPGGMADTQYF
CDR3 DNA: TGTGCCAGCAGCTTAGATCCAGGGGGAATGGCGGATACGCAGTATTTT

J gene: TRBJ1-1
V gene: TRBV21-1
clone size: .
D gene: .
CDR3 protein: CASLHYTEAFF
CDR3 DNA: TGTGCCAGCCTCCACTACACTGAAGCTTTCTTT

J gene: TRBJ2-7
V gene: TRBV7-9
clone size: .
D gene: .
CDR3 protein: CSSSARRTGLEQYF
CDR3 DNA: TGTTCCAGCAGCGCCCGCCGGACTGGGCTCGAGCAGTACTTC

J gene: TRBJ2-6
V gene: TRBV2
clone size: few
D gene: TRBD1
CDR3 protein: CASTDRESSGANVLTF
CDR3 DNA: TGTGCCAGCACGGACAGGGAGAGCTCTGGGGCCAACGTCCTGACTTTC

J gene: TRBJ2-5
V gene: TRBV30
clone size: few
D gene: TRBD2
CDR3 protein: CAWSELAGGQETQYF
CDR3 DNA: TGTGCCTGGAGTGAGCTAGCGGGAGGGCAAGAGACCCAGTACTTC

J gene: TRBJ2-7
V gene: TRBV6-6
clone size: few
D gene: TRBD1
CDR3 protein: CASSPGTGNYEQYF
CDR3 DNA: TGTGCCAGCAGTCCCGGGACAGGGAACTACGAGCAGTACTTC

J gene: TRBJ1-5
V gene: TRBV5-6
clone size: .
D gene: .
CDR3 protein: CASSLGQGINQPQHF
CDR3 DNA: TGTGCCAGCAGCTTAGGCCAGGGGATCAATCAGCCCCAGCATTTT

J gene: TRBJ2-2
V gene: TRBV7-2
clone size: .
D gene: .
CDR3 protein: CASSSELGELFF
CDR3 DNA: TGTGCCAGCAGCTCCGAGTTGGGGGAGCTGTTTTTT

J gene: TRBJ2-7
V gene: TRBV4-2
clone size: .
D gene: TRBD2
CDR3 protein: CASSRQAASGRAGSLYEQYF
CDR3 DNA: TGTGCCAGCAGCCGTCAAGCAGCTAGCGGGAGGGCCGGTAGCCTCTACGAGCAGTACTTC

J gene: TRBJ1-5
V gene: TRBV7-4
clone size: .
D gene: .
CDR3 protein: CASSWKGYQPQHF
CDR3 DNA: TGTGCCAGCAGCTGGAAGGGGTATCAGCCCCAGCATTTT

J gene: TRBJ2-1
V gene: TRBV29-1
clone size: .
D gene: TRBD2
CDR3 protein: CSVAGLAGPVEQFF
CDR3 DNA: TGCAGCGTTGCGGGACTAGCGGGGCCCGTTGAGCAGTTCTTC

J gene: TRBJ1-5
V gene: TRBV5-8
clone size: .
D gene: TRBD1
CDR3 protein: CASSLQGSGQPQHF
CDR3 DNA: TGTGCCAGCAGCTTACAGGGGTCTGGACAGCCCCAGCATTTT

J gene: TRBJ1-4
V gene: TRBV29-1
clone size: .
D gene: .
CDR3 protein: CSVPIRGNANEKLFF
CDR3 DNA: TGCAGCGTTCCTATTCGAGGGAACGCTAATGAAAAACTGTTTTTT

J gene: TRBJ2-1
V gene: TRBV7-2
clone size: .
D gene: TRBD1
CDR3 protein: CASSQDRGLYNEQFF
CDR3 DNA: TGTGCCAGCAGCCAGGACAGGGGACTGTACAATGAGCAGTTCTTC

J gene: TRBJ1-5
V gene: TRBV11-2
clone size: few
D gene: .
CDR3 protein: CASSLGGGGVSNQPQHF
CDR3 DNA: TGTGCCAGCAGCTTAGGGGGGGGAGGTGTTAGCAATCAGCCCCAGCATTTT

J gene: TRBJ2-2
V gene: TRBV30
clone size: .
D gene: .
CDR3 protein: CAWRSSSYTGELFF
CDR3 DNA: TGTGCCTGGAGATCGTCCTCCTACACCGGGGAGCTGTTTTTT

J gene: TRBJ1-5
V gene: TRBV19
clone size: .
D gene: TRBD1
CDR3 protein: CASTRTRGEPQHF
CDR3 DNA: TGTGCCAGTACCCGGACCAGGGGGGAGCCCCAGCATTTT

J gene: TRBJ1-4
V gene: TRBV6-6
clone size: .
D gene: .
CDR3 protein: CASTMRVQNEKLFF
CDR3 DNA: TGTGCCAGCACCATGAGGGTACAGAATGAAAAACTGTTTTTT

J gene: TRBJ2-1
V gene: TRBV21-1
clone size: .
D gene: .
CDR3 protein: CAAGHNEQFF
CDR3 DNA: TGTGCCGCGGGTCACAATGAGCAGTTCTTC

J gene: TRBJ1-1
V gene: TRBV2
clone size: .
D gene: .
CDR3 protein: CASSELTEAFF
CDR3 DNA: TGTGCCAGCAGTGAACTCACTGAAGCTTTCTTT

J gene: TRBJ1-2
V gene: TRBV10-3
clone size: .
D gene: .
CDR3 protein: CAISGAQDSSVWYGYTF
CDR3 DNA: TGTGCCATCAGTGGGGCACAGGACAGTTCTGTTTGGTATGGCTACACCTTC

J gene: TRBJ1-2
V gene: TRBV7-9
clone size: .
D gene: TRBD1
CDR3 protein: CSSSPHRDRPYGYTF
CDR3 DNA: TGTTCCAGCAGCCCGCATCGGGACAGACCCTATGGCTACACCTTC

J gene: TRBJ2-5
V gene: TRBV11-2
clone size: .
D gene: TRBD2
CDR3 protein: CASSLTGGTQYF
CDR3 DNA: TGTGCCAGCAGCTTAACGGGGGGGACCCAGTACTTC

J gene: TRBJ2-2
V gene: TRBV5-1
clone size: .
D gene: .
CDR3 protein: CASNPGDTGELFF
CDR3 DNA: TGCGCCAGCAATCCGGGGGACACCGGGGAGCTGTTTTTT

J gene: TRBJ1-2
V gene: TRBV29-1
clone size: .
D gene: .
CDR3 protein: CSVEASSGGRGYTF
CDR3 DNA: TGCAGCGTTGAAGCTTCCTCTGGAGGGAGAGGCTACACCTTC